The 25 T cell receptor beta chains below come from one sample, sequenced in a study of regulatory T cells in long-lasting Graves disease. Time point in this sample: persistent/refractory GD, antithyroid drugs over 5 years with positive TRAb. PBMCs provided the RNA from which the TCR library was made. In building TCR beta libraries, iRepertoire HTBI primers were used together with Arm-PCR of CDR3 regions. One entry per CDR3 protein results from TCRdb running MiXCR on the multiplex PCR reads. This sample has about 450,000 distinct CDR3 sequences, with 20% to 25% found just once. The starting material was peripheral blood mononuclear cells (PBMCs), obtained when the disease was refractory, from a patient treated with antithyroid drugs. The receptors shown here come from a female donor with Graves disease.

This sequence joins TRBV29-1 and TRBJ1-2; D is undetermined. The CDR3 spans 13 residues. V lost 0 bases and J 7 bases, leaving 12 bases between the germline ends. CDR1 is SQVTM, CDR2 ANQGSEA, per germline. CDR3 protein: CSVEDQLRGGYTF. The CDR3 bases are TGCAGCGTTGAAGATCAGCTCCGGGGTGGCTACACCTTC.

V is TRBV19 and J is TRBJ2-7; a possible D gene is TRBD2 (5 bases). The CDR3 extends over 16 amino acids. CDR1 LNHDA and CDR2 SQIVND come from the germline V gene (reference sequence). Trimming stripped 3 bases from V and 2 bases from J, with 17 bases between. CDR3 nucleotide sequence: TGTGCCAGTAGTATCCCCCATGGTAGCGTCGCCTACGAGCAGTACTTC. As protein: CASSIPHGSVAYEQYF.

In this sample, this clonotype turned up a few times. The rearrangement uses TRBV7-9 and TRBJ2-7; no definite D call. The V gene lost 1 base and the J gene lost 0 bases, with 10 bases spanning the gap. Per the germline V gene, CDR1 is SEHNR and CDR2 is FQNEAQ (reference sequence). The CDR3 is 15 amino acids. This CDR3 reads CASSLGLLSSYEQYF. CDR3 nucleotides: TGTGCCAGCAGCTTAGGGTTATTGAGCTCCTACGAGCAGTACTTC.

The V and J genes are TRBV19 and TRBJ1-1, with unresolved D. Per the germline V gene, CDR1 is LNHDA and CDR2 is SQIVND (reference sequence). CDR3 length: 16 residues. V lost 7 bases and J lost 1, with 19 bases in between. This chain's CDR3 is CASNRNSLAGNTEAFF. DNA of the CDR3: TGTGCCAGTAATCGAAACAGCCTTGCCGGGAACACTGAAGCTTTCTTT. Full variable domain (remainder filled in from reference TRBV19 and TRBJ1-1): DGGITQSPKYLFRKEGQNVTLSCEQNLNHDAMYWYRQDPGQGLRLIYYSQIVNDFQKGDIAEGYSVSREKKESFPLTVTSAQKNPTAFYLCASNRNSLAGNTEAFFGQGTRLTVV.

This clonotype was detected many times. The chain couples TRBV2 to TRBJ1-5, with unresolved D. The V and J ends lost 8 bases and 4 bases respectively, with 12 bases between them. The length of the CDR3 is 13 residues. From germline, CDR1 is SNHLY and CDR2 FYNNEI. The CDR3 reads CASEGLGNQPQHF. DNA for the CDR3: TGTGCCAGCGAGGGTTTGGGGAATCAGCCCCAGCATTTT.

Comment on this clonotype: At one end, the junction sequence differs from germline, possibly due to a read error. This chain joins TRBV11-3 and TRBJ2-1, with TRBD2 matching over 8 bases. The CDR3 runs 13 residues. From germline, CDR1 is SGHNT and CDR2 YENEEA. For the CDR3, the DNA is TGTACCAGCAGCCCACTCGGGGGGGATGAGCAGTTCTTC. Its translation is CTSSPLGGDEQFF.

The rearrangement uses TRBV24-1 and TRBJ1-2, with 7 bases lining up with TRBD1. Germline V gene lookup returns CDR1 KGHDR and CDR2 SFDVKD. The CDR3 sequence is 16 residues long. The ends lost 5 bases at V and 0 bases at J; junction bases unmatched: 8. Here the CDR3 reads CATSGKRDSANYGYTF. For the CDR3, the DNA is TGTGCCACCAGTGGTAAGAGGGACAGCGCTAACTATGGCTACACCTTC.

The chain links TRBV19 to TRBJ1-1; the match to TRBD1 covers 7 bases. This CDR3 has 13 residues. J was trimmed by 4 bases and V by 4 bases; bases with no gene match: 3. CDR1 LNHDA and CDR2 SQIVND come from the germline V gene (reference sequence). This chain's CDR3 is CASSRTGATEAFF. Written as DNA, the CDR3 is TGTGCCAGTAGTAGAACAGGGGCCACTGAAGCTTTCTTT.

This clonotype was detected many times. Here the CDR3 DNA reads TGCAGTGCTGTGGAGTCCGGGACAGGGAACAATCAGCCCCAGCATTTT. Translation gives CSAVESGTGNNQPQHF. The rearrangement links TRBV20-1 to TRBJ1-5; 9 bases fit TRBD1. Germline values: CDR1 DFQATT, CDR2 SNEGSKA (reference sequence). The CDR3 length is 16 residues. The V gene end was trimmed by 5 bases and the J gene end by 3 bases; junction bases not matched to a gene: 11.

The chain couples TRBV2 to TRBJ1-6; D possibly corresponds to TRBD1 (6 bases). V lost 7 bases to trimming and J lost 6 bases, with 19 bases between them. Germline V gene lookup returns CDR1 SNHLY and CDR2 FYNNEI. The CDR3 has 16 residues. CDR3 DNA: TGTGCCAGCAATCAGGGAGGGGGGCGAGGTAATTCACCCCTCCACTTT. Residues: CASNQGGGRGNSPLHF.

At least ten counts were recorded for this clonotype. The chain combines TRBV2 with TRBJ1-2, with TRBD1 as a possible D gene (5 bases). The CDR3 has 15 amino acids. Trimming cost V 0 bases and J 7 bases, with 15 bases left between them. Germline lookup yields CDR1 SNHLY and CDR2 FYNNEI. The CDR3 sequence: CASSEARPGFAGYTF. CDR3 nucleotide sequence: TGTGCCAGCAGTGAAGCGCGGCCAGGGTTCGCTGGCTACACCTTC.

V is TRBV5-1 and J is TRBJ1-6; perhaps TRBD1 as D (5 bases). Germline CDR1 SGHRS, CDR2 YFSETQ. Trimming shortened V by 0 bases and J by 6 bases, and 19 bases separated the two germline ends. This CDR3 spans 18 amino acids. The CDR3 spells CASSLGDVLRGRNSPLHF. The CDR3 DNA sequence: TGCGCCAGCAGCTTGGGAGACGTGTTGAGGGGACGTAATTCACCCCTCCACTTT. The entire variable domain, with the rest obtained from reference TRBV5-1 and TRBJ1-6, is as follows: KAGVTQTPRYLIKTRGQQVTLSCSPISGHRSVSWYQQTPGQGLQFLFEYFSETQRNKGNFPGRFSGRQFSNSRSEMNVSTLELGDSALYLCASSLGDVLRGRNSPLHFGNGTRLTVT.

CDR3: CASSLGIQPNYGYTF. CDR3 DNA: TGTGCCAGCAGCTTAGGGATCCAACCTAACTATGGCTACACCTTC. The chain recombines TRBV7-2 with TRBJ1-2; the D is unclear. V shed 1 base and J shed 0 bases, with 9 bases lying between them. Germline V gene data show CDR1 as SGHTA and CDR2 as FQGNSA. The CDR3 covers 15 residues.

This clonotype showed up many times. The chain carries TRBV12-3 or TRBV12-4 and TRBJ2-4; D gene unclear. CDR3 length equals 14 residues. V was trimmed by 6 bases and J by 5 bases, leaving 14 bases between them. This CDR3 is CASSIVGTENIQYF. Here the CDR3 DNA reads TGTGCCAGCAGCATCGTTGGTACGGAAAACATTCAGTACTTC.

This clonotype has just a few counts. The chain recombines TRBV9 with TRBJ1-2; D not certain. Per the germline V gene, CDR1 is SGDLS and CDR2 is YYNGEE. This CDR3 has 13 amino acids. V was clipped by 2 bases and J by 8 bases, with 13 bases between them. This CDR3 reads CASSVEAAGGYTF. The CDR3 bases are TGTGCCAGCAGCGTCGAGGCGGCAGGCGGCTACACCTTC.

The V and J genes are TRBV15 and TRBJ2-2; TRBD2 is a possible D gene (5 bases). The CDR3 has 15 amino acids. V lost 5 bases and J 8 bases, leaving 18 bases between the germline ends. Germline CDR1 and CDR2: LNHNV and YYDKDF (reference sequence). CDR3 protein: CATSRVRNPGGELFF. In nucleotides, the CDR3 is TGTGCCACCAGCCGGGTGCGGAACCCGGGAGGGGAGCTGTTTTTT.

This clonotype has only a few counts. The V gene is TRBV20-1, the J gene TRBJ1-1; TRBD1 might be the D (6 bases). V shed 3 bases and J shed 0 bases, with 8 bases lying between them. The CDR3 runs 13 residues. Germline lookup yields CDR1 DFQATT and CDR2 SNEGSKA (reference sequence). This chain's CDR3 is CSARGALNTEAFF. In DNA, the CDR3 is TGCAGTGCTAGGGGGGCACTGAACACTGAAGCTTTCTTT.

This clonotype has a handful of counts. The CDR3 reads CASSLMGGPGELFF. DNA of the CDR3: TGTGCCAGCAGCTTAATGGGCGGCCCCGGGGAGCTGTTTTTT. The chain combines TRBV7-3 with TRBJ2-2, with D unclear. CDR3 size: 14 residues. Trimming shortened V by 1 base and J by 6 bases, and 9 bases separated the two germline ends. CDR1 and CDR2 from the germline V gene are SGHTA and FQGTGA. The whole variable domain, remainder taken from reference TRBV7-3 and TRBJ2-2, is GAGVSQTPSNKVTEKGKYVELRCDPISGHTALYWYRQSLGQGPEFLIYFQGTGAADDSGLPNDRFFAVRPEGSVSTLKIQRTERGDSAVYLCASSLMGGPGELFFGEGSRLTVL.

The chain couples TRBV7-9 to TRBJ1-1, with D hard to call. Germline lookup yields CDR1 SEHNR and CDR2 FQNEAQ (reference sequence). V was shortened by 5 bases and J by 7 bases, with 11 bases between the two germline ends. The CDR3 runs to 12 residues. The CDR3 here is CASSPGSIEAFF. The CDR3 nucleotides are TGTGCCAGCAGCCCCGGATCAATTGAAGCTTTCTTT.

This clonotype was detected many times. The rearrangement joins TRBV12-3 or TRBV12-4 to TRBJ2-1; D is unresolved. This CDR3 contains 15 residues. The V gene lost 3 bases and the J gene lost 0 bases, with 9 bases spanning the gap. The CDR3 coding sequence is TGTGCCAGCAGTTTCGGGCCGGTCTCCTACAATGAGCAGTTCTTC. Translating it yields CASSFGPVSYNEQFF.

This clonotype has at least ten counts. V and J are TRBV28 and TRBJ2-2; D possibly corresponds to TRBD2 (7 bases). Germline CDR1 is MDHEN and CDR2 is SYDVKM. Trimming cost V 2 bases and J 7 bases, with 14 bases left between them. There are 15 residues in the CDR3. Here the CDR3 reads CASSLRGGAGGELFF. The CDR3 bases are TGTGCCAGCAGTTTACGCGGGGGCGCGGGCGGGGAGCTGTTTTTT.

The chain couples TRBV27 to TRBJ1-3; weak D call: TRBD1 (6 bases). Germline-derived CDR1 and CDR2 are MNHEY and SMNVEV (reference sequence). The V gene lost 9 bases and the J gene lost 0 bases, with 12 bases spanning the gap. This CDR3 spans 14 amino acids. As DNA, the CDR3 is TGTGCCAGTGGGGGGGGCCTCTCTGGAAACACCATATATTTT. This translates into CASGGGLSGNTIYF.

CDR3 loop: CASSFSLGLAGDADTQYF. CDR3 bases: TGTGCCAGCAGCTTCAGCCTCGGACTAGCGGGAGATGCAGATACGCAGTATTTT. The chain couples TRBV7-6 to TRBJ2-3; 13 bases are shared with TRBD2. The CDR3 covers 18 residues. V was pared by 3 bases and J by 4 bases, with 10 bases of the junction left unmatched. Germline V gives CDR1 SGHVS, CDR2 FNYEAQ.

CDR3 nucleotide sequence: TGTGCCAGCAGCTCGTCAGGGTGGACAGGCCGGTTGGGCTACACCTTC. This encodes CASSSSGWTGRLGYTF. The V call is TRBV7-9, the J call TRBJ1-2, with 7 bases identical to TRBD1. CDR3 length: 16 residues. J was trimmed by 8 bases and V by 4 bases; bases with no gene match: 16. The V gene's germline CDR1 is SEHNR and CDR2 FQNEAQ (reference sequence).

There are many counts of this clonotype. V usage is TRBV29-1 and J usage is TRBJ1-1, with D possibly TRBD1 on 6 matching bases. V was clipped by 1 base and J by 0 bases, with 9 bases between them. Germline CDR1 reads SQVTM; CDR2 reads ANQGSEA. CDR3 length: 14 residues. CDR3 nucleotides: TGCAGCGTTGAAGGAAACAGGGTGAACACTGAAGCTTTCTTT. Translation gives CSVEGNRVNTEAFF.